This TCR beta chain was observed in a study of blood T cell repertoires in COVID-19 (dated by TCRdb to the early 2020s). At the level of the whole study: The collaborator samples originated in the United States, Italy and Spain and spanned the acute and convalescent phases of COVID-19. The prospective study material was composed of cDNA or gDNA derived from T cells, B-cell-depleted T cells, or PBMCs. HLA class I and class II types, where available, came from metadata supplied by the sample provider rather than from assay-based typing. A de-identified subject ID, COVID-19 status, age in years and sex were almost always included in the sample metadata. Subjects who had been exposed to COVID-19, were actively infected with it, or had recovered from it provided the deeply sampled blood TCRbeta repertoires that made up the dataset. Samples came from the ongoing ImmuneRACE study (first 160 participants) plus 1,254 subjects from 6 global collaborators. The repertoires were made available in a free public database intended to serve as a resource for research on the immune response to SARS-CoV-2. Results and caveats for the whole study, not just this receptor: The amount of clinical and demographic metadata varied by source and participant and was provided uncurated.

For this clone: Its antigen is unknown. No per-base quality is available; no much larger clone lies one base away.

TCRbeta CDR3 regions were amplified from genomic DNA using the immunoSEQ Assay, a bias-controlled multiplex PCR. The study's own analysis went as follows. The number of nucleated cells in each sample was estimated from the amplification of reference gene primers within the assay. To quantify the absolute abundance of each unique TCRbeta CDR3 rearrangement, sequence reads were collapsed and filtered. For each sample, productive Simpson clonality was calculated as the square root of Simpson's diversity index over productive rearrangements. The source is immuneACCESS, and TCRdb retained only in-frame sequences with V and J called. Part of the clones is not carried over; for the studies checked, unresolved V genes explain less than half of this, and the remainder is unexplained. The V and J calls and clone size come from that table; D and trimming were worked out from the DNA. The sample yields about 180,000 clones; about 91% were counted once. The ten largest clonotypes hold approximately 1.4% of the sample.

Including the terminal cysteine and phenylalanine, the CDR3 comprises 17 residues. The retained sequence is limited to the CDR3, 51 bases, with the frame set at the first base. Trimming costs V 4 bases and J 5 bases, and their ends lie 23 bases apart. Reading the germline V gene (reference sequence) gives CDR1 SEHNR and CDR2 FQNEAQ. The collaborating institutions used their own protocols to collect whole blood in K2EDTA tubes. Collaborator samples were shipped for TCRbeta analysis as frozen whole blood, isolated PBMCs, or DNA extracted from either sample type. This clonotype originated in a woman aged 45-59 years with acute or convalescent COVID-19. Sequencing used peripheral blood. The sequence is built from TRBV7-9 and TRBJ1-1; TRBD1 could be the D gene, as 5 bases match. The DNA sequence is TGTGCCAGCAGCTCCGTGGAGGGCAGGGATATTACTACTGAAGCTTTCTTT. It translates as CASSSVEGRDITTEAFF.